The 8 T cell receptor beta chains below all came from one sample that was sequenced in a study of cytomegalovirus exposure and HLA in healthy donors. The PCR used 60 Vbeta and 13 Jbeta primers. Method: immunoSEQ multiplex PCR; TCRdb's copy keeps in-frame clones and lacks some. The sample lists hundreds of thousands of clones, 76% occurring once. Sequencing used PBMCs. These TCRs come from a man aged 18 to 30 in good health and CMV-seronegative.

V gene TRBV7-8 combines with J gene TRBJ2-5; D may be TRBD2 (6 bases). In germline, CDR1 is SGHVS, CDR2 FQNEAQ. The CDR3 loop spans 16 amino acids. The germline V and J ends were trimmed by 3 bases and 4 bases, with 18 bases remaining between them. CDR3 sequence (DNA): TGTGCCAGCAGCTTCGACCTAGCGCGGGCTCGAGAGACCCAGTACTTC. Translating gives CASSFDLARARETQYF. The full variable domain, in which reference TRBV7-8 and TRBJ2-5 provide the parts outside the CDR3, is GAGVSQSPRYKVAKRGQDVALRCDPISGHVSLFWYQQALGQGPEFLTYFQNEAQLDKSGLPSDRFFAERPEGSVSTLKIQRTQQEDSAVYLCASSFDLARARETQYFGPGTRLLVL.

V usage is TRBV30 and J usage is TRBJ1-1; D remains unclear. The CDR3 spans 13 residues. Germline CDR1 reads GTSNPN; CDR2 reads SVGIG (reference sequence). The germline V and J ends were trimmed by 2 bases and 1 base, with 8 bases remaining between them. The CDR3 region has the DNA TGTGCCTGGAGTCTCCGGGGGAACACTGAAGCTTTCTTT. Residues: CAWSLRGNTEAFF. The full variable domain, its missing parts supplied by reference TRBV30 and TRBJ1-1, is SQTIHQWPATLVQPVGSPLSLECTVEGTSNPNLYWYRQAAGRGLQLLFYSVGIGQISSEVPQNLSASRPQDRQFILSSKKLLLSDSGFYLCAWSLRGNTEAFFGQGTRLTVV.

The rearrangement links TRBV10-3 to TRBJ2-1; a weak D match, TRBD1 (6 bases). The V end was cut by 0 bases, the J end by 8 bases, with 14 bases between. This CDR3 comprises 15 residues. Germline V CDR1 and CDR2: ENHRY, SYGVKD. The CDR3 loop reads CAISESTGSGDEQFF. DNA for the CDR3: TGTGCCATCAGTGAGTCAACGGGGTCAGGGGATGAGCAGTTCTTC.

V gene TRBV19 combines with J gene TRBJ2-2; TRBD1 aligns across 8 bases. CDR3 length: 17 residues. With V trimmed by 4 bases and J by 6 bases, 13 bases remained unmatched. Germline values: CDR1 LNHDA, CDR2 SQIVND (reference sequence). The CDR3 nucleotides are TGTGCCAGTAGTAGATTAGGACAGGGTGATTACGCCGGGGAGCTGTTTTTT. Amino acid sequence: CASSRLGQGDYAGELFF.

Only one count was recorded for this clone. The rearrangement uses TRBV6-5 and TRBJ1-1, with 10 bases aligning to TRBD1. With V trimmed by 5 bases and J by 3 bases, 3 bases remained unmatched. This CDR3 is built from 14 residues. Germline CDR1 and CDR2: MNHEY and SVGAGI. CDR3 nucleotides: TGTGCCAGCAGTGACAGGGGGCGCGACACTGAAGCTTTCTTT. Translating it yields CASSDRGRDTEAFF.

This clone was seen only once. The chain's CDR3 is CASSAEGYQPQHF. The CDR3 DNA reads as TGTGCCAGCAGTGCGGAGGGATATCAGCCCCAGCATTTT. The V call is TRBV2, the J call TRBJ1-5; D not resolved. V lost 4 bases, J lost 5 bases, and 9 bases lay in between. The CDR3 totals 13 residues. Germline CDR1 reads SNHLY; CDR2 reads FYNNEI.

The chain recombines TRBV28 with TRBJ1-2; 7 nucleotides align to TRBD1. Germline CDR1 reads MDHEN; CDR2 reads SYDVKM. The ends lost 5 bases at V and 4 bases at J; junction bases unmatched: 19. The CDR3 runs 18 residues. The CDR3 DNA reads TGTGCCAGCAGTCCAATTGGTTTTCGGACAGGAGGTTTCTATGGCTACACCTTC. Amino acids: CASSPIGFRTGGFYGYTF.

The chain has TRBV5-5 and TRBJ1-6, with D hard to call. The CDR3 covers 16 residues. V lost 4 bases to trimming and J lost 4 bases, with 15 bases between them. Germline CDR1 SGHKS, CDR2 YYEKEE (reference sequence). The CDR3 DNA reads TGTGCCAGCAGCCCGAATCTGGCTGTTTATAATTCACCCCTCCACTTT. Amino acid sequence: CASSPNLAVYNSPLHF. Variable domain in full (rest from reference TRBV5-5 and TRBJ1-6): DAGVTQSPTHLIKTRGQQVTLRCSPISGHKSVSWYQQVLGQGPQFIFQYYEKEERGRGNFPDRFSARQFPNYSSELNVNALLLGDSALYLCASSPNLAVYNSPLHFGNGTRLTVT.